These 30 T cell receptor beta chains share one sample of origin, sequenced in a study of blood T cells in healthy people across ages. A second PCR of 7 to 11 cycles used a sample-barcoded 5' primer and a J-beta primer mix. MiXCR, run by TCRdb on the 5' RACE reads, gives a single entry per CDR3 protein. The sample includes fewer than 700,000 distinct CDR3 sequences, roughly 48% of them seen just once. The sequencing sample was made of blood. The receptors were gathered from a man older than 75 in good health.

Turning to this clonotype: The conserved final phenylalanine or tryptophan is absent from the CDR3, which likely points to a read error. Because the CDR3's place on the DNA is in doubt, the DNA is left out and the CDR3 is given as listed by TCRdb. This chain's CDR3 is CASLRDSG. This chain connects TRBV6-6 to TRBJ2-1; the table's D gene call, TRBD2, was not cross checked with the DNA. 8 amino acids form the CDR3, both terminal residues included. Germline CDR1 is MNHNY and CDR2 is SVGAGI (reference sequence).

The DNA of the CDR3 is TGCAGTGCTAGAGAGGGGGGGGGAGCCTTCAATGAGCAGTTCTTC. Its protein product is CSAREGGGAFNEQFF. V is TRBV20-1 and J is TRBJ2-1, with 7 bases fitting TRBD2. The V and J ends lost 0 bases and 6 bases, in that order; junction bases with no gene match: 8. CDR3 length: 15 residues. Germline assignment: CDR1 DFQATT and CDR2 SNEGSKA (reference sequence).

V gene TRBV7-2 combines with J gene TRBJ2-7, with D maybe TRBD2 (7 bases). Trimming removed 4 bases from V and 2 bases from J, with 21 bases in between. CDR3 length: 17 amino acids. CDR1 SGHTA and CDR2 FQGNSA come from the germline V gene. Here the CDR3 DNA reads TGTGCCAGCAGCTCTGGTTCCGGGGGGCAATACCCCTACGAGCAGTACTTC. This encodes CASSSGSGGQYPYEQYF. The full variable domain, completed using reference TRBV7-2 and TRBJ2-7, is GAGVSQSPSNKVTEKGKDVELRCDPISGHTALYWYRQSLGQGLEFLIYFQGNSAPDKSGLPSDRFSAERTGGSVSTLTIQRTQQEDSAVYLCASSSGSGGQYPYEQYFGPGTRLTVT.

This clonotype was observed once. This chain joins TRBV7-9 and TRBJ1-5, with D possibly matching TRBD1 (6 bases). Deletions cut 4 bases from V and 5 bases from J, with 15 bases between. The CDR3 spans 15 residues. The germline V gene encodes CDR1 SEHNR and CDR2 FQNEAQ (reference sequence). The CDR3 bases are TGTGCCAGCAGCTCCACGGGACATTTAGATCAGCCCCAGCATTTT. Its translation: CASSSTGHLDQPQHF.

The table lists this clonotype with a few counts. The chain combines TRBV4-3 with TRBJ2-3, with 11 bases aligning to TRBD1. The germline CDR1 and CDR2 sequences are LGHNA and YSLEER. The V gene end was trimmed by 0 bases and the J gene end by 6 bases; junction bases not matched to a gene: 2. The CDR3 totals 15 residues. The CDR3 is CASSQEDRGHDTQYF. As DNA, the CDR3 is TGCGCCAGCAGCCAAGAGGACAGGGGGCATGATACGCAGTATTTT.

The rearrangement uses TRBV12-3 or TRBV12-4 and TRBJ2-3; D call uncertain. The CDR3 consists of 16 residues. The germline V and J ends were trimmed by 9 bases and 0 bases, with 19 bases remaining between them. The DNA of the CDR3 is TGTGCCAGTTTATTAAGGCACAAGGCTAGCACAGATACGCAGTATTTT. Protein sequence: CASLLRHKASTDTQYF.

This clonotype showed up just a few times. This rearrangement joins TRBV20-1 to TRBJ2-1; 12 bases line up with TRBD2. The CDR3 loop spans 15 amino acids. V shed 5 bases and J 4 bases; nucleotides not matched to a gene: 6. CDR1 is DFQATT, CDR2 SNEGSKA, per germline (reference sequence). CDR3 in amino acids: CSADLAGGRYNEQFF. The CDR3 bases are TGCAGTGCTGACCTAGCGGGGGGGCGGTACAATGAGCAGTTCTTC.

This chain joins TRBV4-2 and TRBJ1-6; tentatively, D is TRBD1 (5 bases). Germline CDR1 reads LGHNA; CDR2 reads YNFKEQ. The CDR3 extends over 16 amino acids. Trimming stripped 0 bases from V and 9 bases from J, with 15 bases between. The CDR3 bases are TGTGCCAGCAGCCAAGATCGGGACCCATCGGGTTCACCCCTCCACTTT. Translating gives CASSQDRDPSGSPLHF.

This clonotype has more than one count but fewer than ten. The chain joins TRBV29-1 to TRBJ2-7, with D perhaps TRBD1 (5 bases). The germline V gene has CDR1 SQVTM and CDR2 ANQGSEA. Deletions cut 0 bases from V and 2 bases from J, with 8 bases between. This CDR3 contains 13 residues. The CDR3 sequence is CSVEEGVTYEQYF. Here the CDR3 DNA reads TGCAGCGTTGAAGAAGGGGTTACCTACGAGCAGTACTTC.

This chain connects TRBV28 to TRBJ2-6; D not resolved. CDR3 length: 12 residues. V was cut by 10 bases and J by 2 bases, with 6 bases left in between. Per the germline V gene, CDR1 is MDHEN and CDR2 is SYDVKM. The CDR3 region is CAITTGANVLTF. The CDR3 coding sequence is TGTGCCATCACCACTGGGGCCAACGTCCTGACTTTC.

The chain uses TRBV12-3 or TRBV12-4 and TRBJ2-3; TRBD1 aligns across 9 bases. V dropped 6 bases and J dropped 4; count of bases not matched to a gene: 5. CDR3 length: 14 residues. The CDR3 spells CASRKQGAADTQYF. In DNA form, the CDR3 reads TGTGCCAGCAGGAAACAGGGGGCCGCAGATACGCAGTATTTT.

This sequence joins TRBV6-2 or TRBV6-3 and TRBJ2-1; 9 bases are a match to TRBD1. This CDR3 is built from 15 residues. V was pared by 2 bases and J by 6 bases, with 5 bases of the junction left unmatched. CDR1 MNHEY and CDR2 SVGEGT come from the germline V gene. Here the CDR3 DNA reads TGTGCCAGCAGTTACGGGACAGGGATATTCAATGAGCAGTTCTTC. This codes for CASSYGTGIFNEQFF.

CDR3 DNA sequence: TGTGCCAGCAGCCAACCGGGACAGGCAGCTGAGCAGTACTTC. Amino acids: CASSQPGQAAEQYF. The chain carries TRBV7-9 and TRBJ2-7; 8 bases agree with TRBD1. This CDR3 comprises 14 residues. J lost 7 bases, V lost 5 bases, and 10 bases had no gene match. CDR1 and CDR2 from the germline V gene are SEHNR and FQNEAQ (reference sequence).

The V and J genes are TRBV20-1 and TRBJ2-3; 9 nucleotides line up with TRBD2. The CDR3 length is 14 residues. Germline V CDR1 and CDR2: DFQATT, SNEGSKA (reference sequence). The V gene end was trimmed by 6 bases and the J gene end by 4 bases; junction bases not matched to a gene: 8. The CDR3 sequence is CSAVAGGRPDTQYF. CDR3 bases: TGCAGTGCCGTCGCGGGGGGGCGTCCAGATACGCAGTATTTT.

This rearrangement joins TRBV5-1 to TRBJ1-2, with 8 bases lining up with TRBD1. The CDR3 is 15 residues long. V dropped 4 bases and J dropped 7; count of bases not matched to a gene: 12. Germline V lookup: CDR1 SGHRS, CDR2 YFSETQ. The CDR3 loop reads CASSPPSGTGIGYTF. The CDR3 nucleotides are TGCGCCAGCAGCCCTCCGAGTGGGACAGGAATTGGCTACACCTTC.

The chain links TRBV7-2 to TRBJ2-3; possibly TRBD1 or TRBD2 for D (6 bases each). This CDR3 has 14 amino acids. CDR1 is SGHTA and CDR2 is FQGNSA in the germline V gene. V lost 2 bases, J lost 5 bases, and 11 bases lay in between. The CDR3 is CASSLPGGKDTQYF. CDR3 bases: TGTGCCAGCAGCTTACCCGGGGGCAAAGATACGCAGTATTTT.

This clonotype has just a few counts. The J gene is TRBJ2-5, the V gene TRBV29-1; D remains unclear. CDR1 is SQVTM and CDR2 is ANQGSEA in the germline V gene. Deletions cut 4 bases from V and 9 bases from J, with 12 bases between. The CDR3 has 11 amino acids. The CDR3 spells CSVGTLAAQYF. The CDR3 bases are TGCAGCGTTGGGACCTTGGCGGCCCAGTACTTC.

The rearrangement joins TRBV2 to TRBJ1-1; D ambiguous. This CDR3 spans 11 amino acids. Germline assignment: CDR1 SNHLY and CDR2 FYNNEI. Trimming cost V 8 bases and J 8 bases, with 12 bases left between them. The CDR3, as DNA: TGTGCCAGCGGAACGAGAGCAGAAGCTTTCTTT. This encodes CASGTRAEAFF.

The rearrangement links TRBV4-2 to TRBJ2-5; D may be TRBD1 (6 bases). The CDR3 loop spans 14 amino acids. CDR1 is LGHNA, CDR2 YNFKEQ, per germline. V lost 0 bases and J lost 5, with 10 bases in between. CDR3 sequence reads: CASSQETGQETQYF. CDR3 coding DNA: TGTGCCAGCAGCCAAGAAACAGGGCAGGAGACCCAGTACTTC.

The chain is built from TRBV28 and TRBJ1-6; D is unclear. The V and J ends lost 6 bases and 10 bases respectively, with 16 bases between them. Germline V gene data show CDR1 as MDHEN and CDR2 as SYDVKM. CDR3 length: 14 amino acids. The CDR3 DNA reads as TGTGCCAGCAGCTCCGACATCTCGGTATCACCCCTCCACTTT. It is translated as CASSSDISVSPLHF.

This clonotype is a singleton in its sample. The gene calls are TRBV20-1 and TRBJ2-1, with 9 bases fitting TRBD2. The length of the CDR3 is 12 residues. Trimming removed 5 bases from V and 13 bases from J; junction bases left unmatched: 9. Germline V gives CDR1 DFQATT, CDR2 SNEGSKA (reference sequence). The CDR3 here is CSAPDPGLAQFF. CDR3 nucleotides: TGCAGTGCTCCGGACCCGGGACTAGCCCAGTTCTTC.

This clonotype was counted once. The chain joins TRBV5-1 to TRBJ1-5; 7 bases agree with TRBD1. CDR1 and CDR2 from the germline V gene are SGHRS and YFSETQ. The CDR3 has 15 amino acids. V was clipped by 5 bases and J by 6 bases; unmatched bases: 11. This CDR3 is CASRLRSGGGQPQHF. Here the CDR3 DNA reads TGCGCCAGCAGACTCCGGTCAGGGGGTGGTCAGCCCCAGCATTTT.

The J gene is TRBJ2-5, the V gene TRBV6-1; 8 bases agree with TRBD2. The end of the DNA aligns better with TRBJ2-4, so the J call may be wrong. The CDR3 totals 15 residues. Germline V lookup: CDR1 MNHNS, CDR2 SASEGT. The CDR3 DNA is TGTGCCAGCAGTGAAGGGGCAGGGACTAGGAACATTCAGTACTTC. Protein product: CASSEGAGTRNIQYF.

This chain's CDR3 is CASSVGPDRGIEQYF. CDR3 DNA: TGTGCCAGCAGCGTAGGTCCGGACAGGGGGATCGAGCAGTACTTC. The genes are TRBV6-5 and TRBJ2-7; 10 positions agree with TRBD1. J was trimmed by 6 bases and V by 6 bases; bases with no gene match: 11. CDR1 is MNHEY and CDR2 is SVGAGI in the germline V gene. The CDR3 length is 15 residues.

V gene TRBV20-1 combines with J gene TRBJ2-4, with 11 bases that match TRBD1. The DNA end favors TRBJ2-7, so the J call may be wrong. Germline V gene lookup returns CDR1 DFQATT and CDR2 SNEGSKA (reference sequence). The CDR3 runs to 15 residues. This chain's CDR3 is CSASEGQGVTYEQYF. The CDR3 DNA is TGCAGTGCTAGTGAGGGACAGGGGGTTACCTACGAGCAGTACTTC.

There are a few counts of this clonotype. This chain uses TRBV7-2 with TRBJ2-7; D possibly corresponds to TRBD2 (6 bases). The CDR3 consists of 14 residues. The V gene lost 8 bases and the J gene lost 0 bases, with 14 bases spanning the gap. Per the germline V gene, CDR1 is SGHTA and CDR2 is FQGNSA. The chain's CDR3 is CASRPAGSSYEQYF. DNA for the CDR3: TGTGCCAGCCGCCCTGCGGGAAGCTCCTACGAGCAGTACTTC.

V is TRBV6-1 and J is TRBJ1-2; the match to TRBD1 covers 7 bases. There are 11 residues in the CDR3. Germline CDR1 is MNHNS and CDR2 is SASEGT. V shed 9 bases and J 4 bases; nucleotides not matched to a gene: 2. CDR3 protein: CARGDSYGYTF. CDR3 bases: TGTGCCAGGGGGGACAGCTATGGCTACACCTTC.

Notes on this clonotype: A read error may be the cause here, since a much bigger clone is one base away. CDR3: CASSGGEEETQYF. CDR3 DNA: TGTGCCAGCAGCGGGGGAGAAGAAGAGACCCAGTACTTC. This chain connects TRBV6-6 to TRBJ2-4; D might be TRBD2 (6 bases). The DNA end lines up better with TRBJ2-5; the J call may be wrong. Germline lookup yields CDR1 MNHNY and CDR2 SVGAGI (reference sequence). There are 13 residues in the CDR3.

This clonotype was observed a handful of times. The V call is TRBV13, the J call TRBJ2-5, with 10 bases fitting TRBD2. Germline-derived CDR1 and CDR2 are PRHDT and FYEKMQ (reference sequence). CDR3 length: 17 amino acids. With 5 bases clipped from V and 3 bases from J, the junction kept 12 bases outside the gene matches. The CDR3 is CASSPRLAGGIKETQYF. The CDR3 coding sequence is TGTGCCAGCAGCCCCCGGTTAGCGGGGGGAATTAAAGAGACCCAGTACTTC.

The chain carries TRBV30 and TRBJ1-5; D may be TRBD1 (5 bases). The CDR3 is 14 residues long. Germline assignment: CDR1 GTSNPN and CDR2 SVGIG (reference sequence). The V gene lost 5 bases and the J gene lost 0 bases, with 11 bases spanning the gap. Here the CDR3 reads CAWGDVYSNQPQHF. The CDR3 nucleotides are TGTGCCTGGGGGGACGTATATAGCAATCAGCCCCAGCATTTT.